Listed below are T cell receptor beta chains from one sample, sequenced in a study of blood T cell repertoires in COVID-19. Repertoires were generated with immunoSEQ multiplex PCR, while TCRdb's copy carries only in-frame clones and drops some. The sample carries approximately 180,000 clones, approximately 83% recorded once. Sequencing was carried out using peripheral blood. The source of these receptors is a human donor with active or convalescent COVID-19. The donor label of this sample is uncertain. CDR3s include the opening cysteine and the closing phenylalanine or tryptophan.

TRBJ2-1	TRBV6-1	CASSDQGRDEQFF
TRBJ2-5	TRBV13	CASSRRTGEETQYF
TRBJ1-4	TRBV7-9	CASSRTGGDEKLFF
TRBJ2-7	TRBV3-1/TRBV3-2	CASSPGGAYEQYF
TRBJ2-1	TRBV5-1	CASSHPWTGVNEQFF
TRBJ1-1	TRBV28	CASSLYRTGGNTEAFF
TRBJ1-6	TRBV7-9	CASSLTPRPLHF
TRBJ2-1	TRBV5-1	CASSFGTIREQFF
TRBJ2-7	TRBV7-6	CASSPRTGGSSYEQYF
TRBJ1-1	TRBV5-6	CASSLDLGQMAFF
TRBJ1-2	TRBV2	CASDLLYGYTF
TRBJ2-2	TRBV5-6	CASSLPEGLAGELFF
TRBJ2-3	TRBV7-6	CASSLALSFPDTQYF
TRBJ2-6	TRBV5-4	CASSTGIISGANVLTF
TRBJ1-1	TRBV5-1	CASSKDRNTEAFF
TRBJ2-5	TRBV19	CASSVAGGLLETQYF